Below are 11 T cell receptor beta chains sequenced from a single sample in a study of T cell changes during pregnancy in multiple sclerosis. Only in-frame clones appear in the TCRdb table, and some are missing; sequencing was by immunoSEQ multiplex PCR. The sample consists of 50,000 to 60,000 clones, about 90% of them appearing once. The starting material was CD4+ T cells from peripheral blood mononuclear cells, obtained in the second trimester of pregnancy. The receptors derive from a female donor with multiple sclerosis, enrolled in a pregnancy study.

This clone has just one count. V and J are TRBV11-2 and TRBJ1-2; 9 nucleotides align to TRBD1. The CDR3 contains 14 residues. V lost 5 bases to trimming and J lost 8 bases; unmatched junction nucleotides: 9. From germline, CDR1 is SGHAT and CDR2 FQNNGV. This CDR3 reads CASSRPGQGLGYTF. DNA for the CDR3: TGTGCCAGCAGCCGTCCGGGACAGGGACTCGGCTACACCTTC.

The J gene is TRBJ2-7, the V gene TRBV5-1; 7 positions agree with TRBD1. CDR3 size: 13 residues. Germline assignment: CDR1 SGHRS and CDR2 YFSETQ. The V and J ends lost 2 bases and 3 bases, in that order; junction bases with no gene match: 2. In DNA, the CDR3 is TGCGCCAGCAGCTTCCAGGGGGACTACGAGCAGTACTTC. This codes for CASSFQGDYEQYF. Full variable domain (missing parts from reference TRBV5-1 and TRBJ2-7): KAGVTQTPRYLIKTRGQQVTLSCSPISGHRSVSWYQQTPGQGLQFLFEYFSETQRNKGNFPGRFSGRQFSNSRSEMNVSTLELGDSALYLCASSFQGDYEQYFGPGTRLTVT.

The chain links TRBV7-3 to TRBJ2-2; 9 nucleotides line up with TRBD2. Losses at the gene ends were 3 bases for V and 4 bases for J; bases not matched to a gene: 3. Germline CDR1 reads SGHTA; CDR2 reads FQGTGA. The CDR3 length is 15 residues. The DNA for the CDR3 is TGTGCCAGCAGCTTGTGGCGGGGGGGCACCGGGGAGCTGTTTTTT. As protein: CASSLWRGGTGELFF.

The V gene is TRBV27, the J gene TRBJ1-2; TRBD1 agrees at 7 bases. The CDR3 is 15 amino acids. Germline CDR1 and CDR2: MNHEY and SMNVEV (reference sequence). V lost 7 bases to trimming and J lost 2 bases; unmatched junction nucleotides: 10. The CDR3 region has the DNA TGTGCCAGCAAGCTAAGGGACAGAGCCAACTATGGCTACACCTTC. This codes for CASKLRDRANYGYTF.

The rearrangement uses TRBV30 and TRBJ1-1; TRBD1 is a possible D gene (5 bases). The V gene lost 4 bases and the J gene lost 5 bases, with 11 bases spanning the gap. CDR1 is GTSNPN and CDR2 is SVGIG in the germline V gene (reference sequence). This CDR3 has 12 residues. CDR3 bases: TGTGCCTGGATTGTGGGGGGAACTGAAGCTTTCTTT. As protein: CAWIVGGTEAFF.

This clone was seen a few times. The chain is built from TRBV7-9 and TRBJ1-1; no reliable D call. The ends were cut back, 5 bases at V and 3 bases at J, with 13 bases in the middle. Per the germline V gene, CDR1 is SEHNR and CDR2 is FQNEAQ (reference sequence). This CDR3 region has 14 residues. The CDR3 DNA sequence: TGTGCCAGCAGCCTCAATGCGGGGTACACTGAAGCTTTCTTT. Encoded protein: CASSLNAGYTEAFF.

This chain links TRBV10-3 with TRBJ1-2; a weak D match, TRBD1 (6 bases). The germline V and J ends were trimmed by 2 bases and 5 bases, with 18 bases remaining between them. The CDR3 runs to 16 residues. CDR1 is ENHRY and CDR2 is SYGVKD in the germline V gene. CDR3 loop: CAISETGQRGAYGYTF. The CDR3 DNA reads as TGTGCCATCAGTGAGACCGGACAGCGAGGGGCTTATGGCTACACCTTC.

The chain joins TRBV16 to TRBJ1-4; the D is unclear. Per germline, CDR1 KGHSY and CDR2 FQNENV. The V gene lost 4 bases and the J gene lost 0 bases, with 9 bases spanning the gap. This CDR3 has 15 residues. For the CDR3, the DNA is TGTGCCAGCAGCCCGTACAGAACAACTAATGAAAAACTGTTTTTT. Protein sequence: CASSPYRTTNEKLFF.

The V and J genes are TRBV21-1 and TRBJ1-5; TRBD1 is taken as the D call from the table, unchecked against the DNA. TRBV21-1 is flagged as a pseudogene. This CDR3 comprises 16 residues. CDR3 nucleotides: TGTGCCAGCAGCAAAGCGCGTAACAGAAGCAATCAGCCCCAGCATTTT. Encoded protein: CASSKARNRSNQPQHF.

The CDR3 nucleotides are TGTGCCACCAGCAGGGCCGGGACAGGGGGGACTGAAGCTTTCTTT. This gives the protein CATSRAGTGGTEAFF. The gene calls are TRBV15 and TRBJ1-1, with 11 bases that match TRBD1. The CDR3 spans 15 residues. Per the germline V gene, CDR1 is LNHNV and CDR2 is YYDKDF (reference sequence). After removal of 3 bases from V and 5 bases from J, the junction contained 5 bases not matched to a gene.

The gene calls are TRBV5-1 and TRBJ2-7, with TRBD1 matching 7 bases. This CDR3 is 16 amino acids long. Germline values: CDR1 SGHRS, CDR2 YFSETQ. With V trimmed by 0 bases and J by 5 bases, 11 bases remained unmatched. CDR3 DNA sequence: TGCGCCAGCAGCTTGGCCCCGGGGACAGCCGGGAACGAGCAGTACTTC. Translation: CASSLAPGTAGNEQYF.